The next 23 T cell receptor beta chains were all read from a single sample in a study of blood T cell repertoires in COVID-19. Libraries were prepared by immunoSEQ multiplex PCR; TCRdb keeps only in-frame clonotypes and omits some of them. In the table there are about 460,000 clones, around 85% of which are singletons. Sequences were obtained from PBMCs or T cells enriched from blood (not recorded which). All receptors derive from a woman aged 60-75 years who had recovered from COVID-19.

This clone was detected only a few times. The chain links TRBV19 to TRBJ1-1, with TRBD1 identical over 7 bases. The length of the CDR3 is 15 residues. Germline CDR1 LNHDA, CDR2 SQIVND (reference sequence). V lost 8 bases and J lost 2; bases outside the gene matches: 11. CDR3 DNA sequence: TGTGCCAGTCGAAAATATACAGGGGTTAACACTGAAGCTTTCTTT. Amino acids: CASRKYTGVNTEAFF.

As DNA, the CDR3 is TGTGCTAGTGGCCCATGGGACTATGAAGCTTTCTTT. As protein: CASGPWDYEAFF. The chain recombines TRBV12-5 with TRBJ1-1; D perhaps matches TRBD1 (5 bases). The germline V gene has CDR1 LGHNT and CDR2 FRNRAP. Trimming removed 6 bases at V and 7 bases at J, with 12 bases between. The CDR3 runs to 12 residues.

The chain couples TRBV2 to TRBJ2-2, with D possibly being TRBD2 (6 bases). Germline V gene sequence: CDR1 SNHLY, CDR2 FYNNEI. This CDR3 has 15 residues. The V and J ends lost 1 base and 6 bases respectively, with 12 bases between them. CDR3 in amino acids: CASSEGGSGAGELFF. In DNA, the CDR3 is TGTGCCAGCAGTGAAGGGGGTTCGGGGGCCGGGGAGCTGTTTTTT.

The chain combines TRBV11-3 with TRBJ2-3, with D perhaps TRBD2 (5 bases). CDR3 size: 15 residues. Per the germline V gene, CDR1 is SGHNT and CDR2 is YENEEA. Trimming took 6 bases from V and 2 from J, leaving 15 bases between them. The CDR3 DNA follows: TGTGCCAGCAGTCACCAAGAGACTACCACAGATACGCAGTATTTT. It encodes CASSHQETTTDTQYF.

This sequence joins TRBV27 and TRBJ1-1, with 11 nucleotides matching TRBD1. Trimming removed 6 bases from V and 9 bases from J; junction bases left unmatched: 12. The CDR3 loop spans 15 amino acids. CDR1 MNHEY and CDR2 SMNVEV come from the germline V gene (reference sequence). CDR3 amino acids: CASSPDPGQGVQAFF. The DNA of the CDR3 is TGTGCCAGCAGCCCTGACCCGGGACAGGGGGTGCAAGCTTTCTTT.

This chain connects TRBV29-1 to TRBJ2-2; TRBD1 matches 7 bases. CDR1 is SQVTM, CDR2 ANQGSEA, per germline. J was trimmed by 6 bases and V by 3 bases; bases with no gene match: 13. This CDR3 has 16 residues. CDR3 coding DNA: TGCAGCGTTGATGTTCAGACAGGGTTTTTTGCCGGGGAGCTGTTTTTT. Its protein is CSVDVQTGFFAGELFF.

The chain employs TRBV28 and TRBJ1-2; D is possibly TRBD1 (5 bases). The CDR3 has 13 amino acids. Trimming took 10 bases from V and 8 from J, leaving 20 bases between them. Germline V gene sequence: CDR1 MDHEN, CDR2 SYDVKM. CDR3: CATIPHGGLGYTF. The CDR3 DNA sequence: TGTGCCACCATTCCCCACGGGGGTTTGGGCTACACCTTC.

V usage is TRBV7-8 and J usage is TRBJ2-1; 7 nucleotides align to TRBD2. The junction had 5 bases not matched to a gene; V was cut back by 5 bases and J by 1 base. The germline gives CDR1 SGHVS, CDR2 FQNEAQ. This CDR3 has 15 residues. CDR3 coding DNA: TGTGCCAGCAGCCAATGGGAGGGGTCCTACAATGAGCAGTTCTTC. It codes for CASSQWEGSYNEQFF.

V is TRBV4-1 and J is TRBJ2-3; TRBD2 is a possible D gene (6 bases). Germline assignment: CDR1 MGHRA and CDR2 YSYEKL. The germline V and J ends were trimmed by 0 bases and 6 bases, with 7 bases remaining between them. The CDR3 covers 13 residues. This CDR3 reads CASSQEDYDTQYF. The CDR3 DNA reads TGCGCCAGCAGCCAAGAGGACTACGATACGCAGTATTTT.

The chain joins TRBV27 to TRBJ2-7, with a weak D call TRBD1 (6 bases). This CDR3 is built from 16 residues. The V gene lost 6 bases and the J gene lost 0 bases, with 18 bases spanning the gap. Germline V CDR1 and CDR2: MNHEY, SMNVEV (reference sequence). This chain's CDR3 is CASRLTGPPSSYEQYF. Written as DNA, the CDR3 is TGTGCCAGCAGATTAACAGGGCCACCTAGCTCCTACGAGCAGTACTTC.

The J gene is TRBJ2-2, the V gene TRBV27; possible D gene TRBD2, 5 bases. With 5 bases removed from V and 6 bases from J, the gap between germline ends came to 19 bases. CDR3 length: 16 residues. CDR1 and CDR2 (germline): MNHEY, SMNVEV (reference sequence). CDR3 in DNA: TGTGCCAGCAGTCTACCAACTAGTACCAAAGCCGGGGAGCTGTTTTTT. Translated, it gives CASSLPTSTKAGELFF.

The genes are TRBV5-8 and TRBJ2-3; 9 positions agree with TRBD1. Trimming removed 1 base from V and 5 bases from J; junction bases left unmatched: 8. Germline lookup yields CDR1 SGHTS and CDR2 YDEGEE. The CDR3 is made up of 16 amino acids. The CDR3 DNA sequence: TGTGCCAGCAGCTTGCGTAAGGGACAGGGCATAGATACGCAGTATTTT. Translated, it gives CASSLRKGQGIDTQYF.

The chain links TRBV28 to TRBJ2-1; possibly TRBD1 for D (5 bases). V lost 5 bases to trimming and J lost 0 bases, with 20 bases between them. Germline V gene data show CDR1 as MDHEN and CDR2 as SYDVKM. The CDR3 loop spans 18 amino acids. The CDR3 spells CASSRVSRGPSSYNEQFF. The CDR3 region has the DNA TGTGCCAGCAGTCGCGTTTCTAGGGGCCCTAGCTCCTACAATGAGCAGTTCTTC.

The chain combines TRBV6-6 with TRBJ1-3, with a possible D match to TRBD1 (5 bases). V dropped 7 bases and J dropped 4 bases, with 20 bases sitting between them. The CDR3 extends over 16 amino acids. Looked up from germline, CDR1 is MNHNY and CDR2 is SVGAGI (reference sequence). CDR3 coding DNA: TGTGCCAGCACCTTAAGGGAAGGGGTTATGGGAAACACCATATATTTT. It yields the protein CASTLREGVMGNTIYF.

The chain is built from TRBV7-2 and TRBJ1-6; TRBD1 aligns across 9 bases. Germline CDR1 reads SGHTA; CDR2 reads FQGNSA. The CDR3 totals 13 residues. J was trimmed by 10 bases and V by 5 bases; bases with no gene match: 3. CDR3 loop: CASSGTGNSPLHF. The DNA of the CDR3 is TGTGCCAGCAGCGGGACAGGGAACTCACCCCTCCACTTT.

V usage is TRBV10-1 and J usage is TRBJ2-3; 16 nucleotides align to TRBD2. CDR1 and CDR2 from the germline V gene are WNHNN and SYGVQD (reference sequence). The CDR3 covers 17 residues. V gave up 5 bases and J gave up 4 bases; unmatched junction bases: 6. In DNA, the CDR3 is TGCGCCAGCAGTAATCCGGGACTAGCGGGGGGGCCAGATACGCAGTATTTT. It specifies CASSNPGLAGGPDTQYF.

J is TRBJ1-4 and V is TRBV21-1; the D segment call TRBD1 is taken from the table without a DNA check. TRBV21-1 is given as a pseudogene. This CDR3 has 14 amino acids. CDR3 in DNA: TGTGCCAACATTCCGGGACAGAAAGATGAAAAACTGTTTTTT. It codes for CANIPGQKDEKLFF.

The rearrangement joins TRBV7-9 to TRBJ2-7, with 7 nucleotides matching TRBD1. This CDR3 spans 15 amino acids. The ends lost 1 base at V and 7 bases at J; junction bases unmatched: 10. The germline gives CDR1 SEHNR, CDR2 FQNEAQ (reference sequence). The CDR3 protein is CASSLVASGGGEQYF. The CDR3 nucleotides read TGTGCCAGCAGCTTAGTGGCGTCAGGGGGTGGGGAGCAGTACTTC.

This clone was found a few times. This chain links TRBV19 with TRBJ2-1, with D possibly matching TRBD2 (6 bases). The CDR3 contains 18 residues. Germline V lookup: CDR1 LNHDA, CDR2 SQIVND (reference sequence). V was trimmed by 1 base and J by 2 bases, leaving 18 bases between them. CDR3 DNA: TGTGCCAGTAGTATAGCTCCTCGGCGGGACCAGCCCTACAATGAGCAGTTCTTC. Its protein product is CASSIAPRRDQPYNEQFF.

V usage is TRBV3-1 (or the pseudogene TRBV3-2) and J usage is TRBJ1-3; no clear D gene. The germline V gene has CDR1 LGHDT and CDR2 YNNKEL (reference sequence). V lost 4 bases to trimming and J lost 4 bases, with 14 bases between them. The CDR3 runs to 15 residues. CDR3 in DNA: TGTGCCAGCAGCCTCGAGGGCGGGTCCGGAAACACCATATATTTT. This codes for CASSLEGGSGNTIYF.

The chain is built from TRBV13 and TRBJ2-1, with D tentatively TRBD2 (6 bases). The CDR3 is 14 residues long. Germline CDR1 reads PRHDT; CDR2 reads FYEKMQ (reference sequence). The V gene lost 4 bases and the J gene lost 6 bases, with 13 bases spanning the gap. The CDR3 here is CASSSRDLFNEQFF. Written as DNA, the CDR3 is TGTGCCAGCAGCTCCCGGGACTTGTTCAATGAGCAGTTCTTC. The complete variable domain, with remaining parts taken from reference TRBV13 and TRBJ2-1, reads AAGVIQSPRHLIKEKRETATLKCYPIPRHDTVYWYQQGPGQDPQFLISFYEKMQSDKGSIPDRFSAQQFSDYHSELNMSSLELGDSALYFCASSSRDLFNEQFFGPGTRLTVL.

V and J are TRBV10-3 and TRBJ1-2; 7 bases are shared with TRBD1. V gave up 10 bases and J gave up 4 bases; unmatched junction bases: 6. The CDR3 extends over 12 amino acids. The germline V gene has CDR1 ENHRY and CDR2 SYGVKD. The CDR3 nucleotides are TGTGCCACAGGGGGTGTGTTCTATGGCTACACCTTC. It is translated as CATGGVFYGYTF.

This chain connects TRBV7-2 to TRBJ2-1, with D possibly TRBD1 on 5 matching bases. Between the trimmed V and J ends, which lost 7 bases and 8 bases, there was a span of 21 bases. Germline V gene data show CDR1 as SGHTA and CDR2 as FQGNSA. The CDR3 is 15 amino acids. As DNA, the CDR3 is TGTGCCAGCACCTCAAGGATGGAGAAGGGGTATGAGCAGTTCTTC. This encodes CASTSRMEKGYEQFF. Combining the CDR3 with reference TRBV7-2 and TRBJ2-1 gives the whole variable domain GAGVSQSPSNKVTEKGKDVELRCDPISGHTALYWYRQSLGQGLEFLIYFQGNSAPDKSGLPSDRFSAERTGGSVSTLTIQRTQQEDSAVYLCASTSRMEKGYEQFFGPGTRLTVL.